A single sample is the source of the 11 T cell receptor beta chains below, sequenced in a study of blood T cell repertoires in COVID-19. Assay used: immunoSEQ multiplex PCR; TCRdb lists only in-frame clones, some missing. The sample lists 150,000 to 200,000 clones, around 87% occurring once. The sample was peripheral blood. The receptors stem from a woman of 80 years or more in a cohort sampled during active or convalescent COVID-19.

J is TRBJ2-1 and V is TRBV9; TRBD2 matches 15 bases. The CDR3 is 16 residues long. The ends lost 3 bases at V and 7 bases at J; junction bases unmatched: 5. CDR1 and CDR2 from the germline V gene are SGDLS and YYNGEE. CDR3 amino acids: CASSEGTSGGQNEQFF. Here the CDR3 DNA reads TGTGCCAGCAGCGAGGGGACTAGCGGGGGGCAGAATGAGCAGTTCTTC.

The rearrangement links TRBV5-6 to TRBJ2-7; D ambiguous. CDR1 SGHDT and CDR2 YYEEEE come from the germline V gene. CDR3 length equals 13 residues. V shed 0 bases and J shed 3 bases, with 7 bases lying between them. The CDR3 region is CASSLVTGYEQYF. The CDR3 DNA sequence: TGTGCCAGCAGCTTGGTTACGGGCTACGAGCAGTACTTC.

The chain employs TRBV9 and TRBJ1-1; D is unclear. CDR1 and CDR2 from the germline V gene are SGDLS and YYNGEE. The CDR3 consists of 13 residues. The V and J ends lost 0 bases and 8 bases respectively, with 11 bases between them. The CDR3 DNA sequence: TGTGCCAGCAGCGTAGTCGACCGGGGAGAAGCTTTCTTT. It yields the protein CASSVVDRGEAFF.

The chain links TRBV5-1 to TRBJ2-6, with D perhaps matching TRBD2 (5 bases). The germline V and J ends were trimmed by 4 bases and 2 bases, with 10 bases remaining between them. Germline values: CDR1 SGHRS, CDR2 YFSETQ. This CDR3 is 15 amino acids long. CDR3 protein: CASSPGIAGANVLTF. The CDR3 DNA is TGCGCCAGCAGCCCGGGAATAGCTGGGGCCAACGTCCTGACTTTC. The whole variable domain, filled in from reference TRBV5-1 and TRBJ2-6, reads KAGVTQTPRYLIKTRGQQVTLSCSPISGHRSVSWYQQTPGQGLQFLFEYFSETQRNKGNFPGRFSGRQFSNSRSEMNVSTLELGDSALYLCASSPGIAGANVLTFGAGSRLTVL.

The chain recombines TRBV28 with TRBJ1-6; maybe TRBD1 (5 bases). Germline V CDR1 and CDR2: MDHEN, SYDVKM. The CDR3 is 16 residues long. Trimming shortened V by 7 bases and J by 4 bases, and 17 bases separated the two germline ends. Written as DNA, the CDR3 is TGTGCCAGCACCGCTCAGACAGCCGATTATAATTCACCCCTCCACTTT. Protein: CASTAQTADYNSPLHF.

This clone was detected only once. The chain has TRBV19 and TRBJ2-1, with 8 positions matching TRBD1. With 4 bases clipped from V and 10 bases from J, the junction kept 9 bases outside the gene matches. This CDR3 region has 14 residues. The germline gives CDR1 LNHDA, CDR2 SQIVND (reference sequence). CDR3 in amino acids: CASSSFDRGVEQFF. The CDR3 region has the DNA TGTGCCAGTAGTAGTTTTGACAGGGGAGTGGAGCAGTTCTTC.

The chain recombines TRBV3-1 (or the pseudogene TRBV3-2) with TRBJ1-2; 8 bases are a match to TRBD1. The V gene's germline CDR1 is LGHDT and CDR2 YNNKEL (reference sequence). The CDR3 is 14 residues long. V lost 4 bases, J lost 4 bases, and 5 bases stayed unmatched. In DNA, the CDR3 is TGTGCCAGCAGCCCCAGGACAGGGAGCTATGGCTACACCTTC. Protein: CASSPRTGSYGYTF.

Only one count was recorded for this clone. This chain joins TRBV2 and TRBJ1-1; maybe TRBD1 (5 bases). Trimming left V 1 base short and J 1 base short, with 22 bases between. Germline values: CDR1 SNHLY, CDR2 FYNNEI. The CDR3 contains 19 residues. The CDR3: CASSEGRGSRKGWNTEAFF. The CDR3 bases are TGTGCCAGCAGTGAAGGTAGGGGCAGCCGCAAGGGATGGAACACTGAAGCTTTCTTT.

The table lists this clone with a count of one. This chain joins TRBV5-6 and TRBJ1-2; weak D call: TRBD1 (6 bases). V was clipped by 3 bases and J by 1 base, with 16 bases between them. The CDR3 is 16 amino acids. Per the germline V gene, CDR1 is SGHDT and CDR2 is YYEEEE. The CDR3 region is CASSWGQGLLNYGYTF. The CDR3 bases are TGTGCCAGCAGCTGGGGCCAGGGGCTCCTTAACTATGGCTACACCTTC.

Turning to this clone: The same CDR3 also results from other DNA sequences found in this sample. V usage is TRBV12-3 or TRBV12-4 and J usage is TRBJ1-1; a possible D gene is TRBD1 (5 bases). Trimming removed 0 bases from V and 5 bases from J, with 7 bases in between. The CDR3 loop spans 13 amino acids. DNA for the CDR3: TGTGCCAGCAGTTTAGCGCGGGGGACTGAAGCTTTCTTT. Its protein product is CASSLARGTEAFF.

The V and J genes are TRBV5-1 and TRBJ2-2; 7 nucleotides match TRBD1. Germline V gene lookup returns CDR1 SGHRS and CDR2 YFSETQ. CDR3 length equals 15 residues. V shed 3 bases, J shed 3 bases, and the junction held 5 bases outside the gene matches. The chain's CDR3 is CASSSSGTDTGELFF. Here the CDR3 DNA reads TGCGCCAGCAGCTCATCTGGGACAGACACCGGGGAGCTGTTTTTT.